Listed below are T cell receptor beta chains from one sample, sequenced in a study of identical twins. MiXCR, run by TCRdb on the 5' RACE reads, gives a single entry per CDR3 protein. The table includes approximately 190,000 distinct CDR3 sequences, about 16% detected once. This same sample was also taken into another study, of T cells expressing NK-cell markers.

Sequenced material: CD8+ T cells sorted from blood. The receptors were sampled from a woman between 18 and 30 years old in good health. CDR3s include the opening cysteine and the closing phenylalanine or tryptophan. D genes are given only for firm matches. The size entry is marked missing in some rows and otherwise reads once, few, many or a size class.

TRBJ1-6 13 few TRBD1 TRBV4-2 TGTGCTTCCAGGCAGGGGGTCGGATCACCCCTCCACTTT CASRQGVGSPLHF
TRBJ2-7 17 - TRBD2 TRBV7-8 TGTGCCAGCAGCTCGCTTTTAAGGACTAGGGCATCATACGAGCAGTACTTC CASSSLLRTRASYEQYF
TRBJ2-2 15 few - TRBV6-1 TGTGCCAGCAGCCCTCTCGGCAGGGCGGTCGGGGAGCTGTTTTTT CASSPLGRAVGELFF
TRBJ2-5 15 many TRBD1 TRBV7-2 TGTGCCAGCAGCTTCGGGACAGCCCTTGAGGAGACCCAGTACTTC CASSFGTALEETQYF
TRBJ2-5 14 - TRBD1 TRBV13 TGTGCCAGCAGCTGGGGGACAGAGAAAGAGACCCAGTACTTC CASSWGTEKETQYF
TRBJ1-3 12 - TRBD1 TRBV10-3 TGTGCCATCCAGGGGGCTGGAAACACCATATATTTT CAIQGAGNTIYF
TRBJ2-3 15 - - TRBV12-3/TRBV12-4 TGTGCCAGCAGCCATAGCGGCCCTAGCACAGATACGCAGTATTTT CASSHSGPSTDTQYF
TRBJ1-1 13 - - TRBV15 TGTGCCACCAGCAGAGAGGGGAACACTGAAGCTTTCTTT CATSREGNTEAFF
TRBJ2-3 16 many - TRBV10-1 TGCGCCAGCAAAATGACCTTAGTAGGTAGCACAGATACGCAGTATTTT CASKMTLVGSTDTQYF
TRBJ2-7 12 few - TRBV3-1 TGTGCCAGCAGCACTACTCGGTACGAGCAGTACTTC CASSTTRYEQYF
TRBJ1-1 15 few - TRBV4-3 TGCGCCAGCAGCCAAGATGGGGCAGGGAACACTGAAGCTTTCTTT CASSQDGAGNTEAFF
TRBJ2-1 17 - - TRBV7-6 TGTGCCAGCAGCTTAGCAGGGGCGGGATTCTCCTACAATGAGCAGTTCTTC CASSLAGAGFSYNEQFF
TRBJ2-7 14 - - TRBV4-3 TGCGCCAGCAATCAAGGCGCGGGACCCCTCGAGCAGTACTTC CASNQGAGPLEQYF
TRBJ2-3 13 few - TRBV5-6 TGTGCCAGCAGCTTGGGTGGGCTAGATACGCAGTATTTT CASSLGGLDTQYF
TRBJ2-7 15 - - TRBV4-1 TGCGCCAGCAGCCAAGGGTCCGGGGCCCCCTACGAGCAGTACTTC CASSQGSGAPYEQYF
TRBJ1-1 16 - - TRBV18 TGTGCCAGCTCACTGAGGGACGCCACTATGAACACTGAAGCTTTCTTT CASSLRDATMNTEAFF
TRBJ2-7 12 - - TRBV7-9 TGTGCCAGCAGCTACGCCACCTACGAGCAGTACTTC CASSYATYEQYF
TRBJ2-3 13 - TRBD1 TRBV13 TGTGCCAGCGGACAGGCGTTCATGGATACGCAGTATTTT CASGQAFMDTQYF
TRBJ2-1 14 many TRBD2 TRBV12-3/TRBV12-4 TGTGCCAGCACTCCGGGACTAGCATACAATGAGCAGTTCTTC CASTPGLAYNEQFF
TRBJ2-7 14 many TRBD1 TRBV12-3/TRBV12-4 TGTGCCAGCAGTTTGGGGACAGGGCAGGGAGAGCAGTACTTC CASSLGTGQGEQYF
TRBJ2-7 13 - - TRBV10-3 TGTGCCATCACCCCGGACCCCACCTACGAGCAGTACTTC CAITPDPTYEQYF
TRBJ2-3 14 many - TRBV10-3 TGTGCCGCCGGGGAACAGGGTGTAACAGATACGCAGTATTTT CAAGEQGVTDTQYF
TRBJ2-5 15 many TRBD2 TRBV6-1 TGTGCCAGCAGTGAAGGGAGCGGGGGGGCGGAGACCCAGTACTTC CASSEGSGGAETQYF
TRBJ2-5 14 - TRBD2 TRBV20-1 TGCAGTGCTAGTCTAGCGGGAGCTGGAGAGACCCAGTACTTC CSASLAGAGETQYF
TRBJ2-1 14 - - TRBV10-2 TGCGCCAGCATTCGGACTTGGGGTGACTATGAGCAGTTCTTC CASIRTWGDYEQFF
TRBJ1-1 13 few - TRBV12-3/TRBV12-4 TGTGCCAGCAGTTATGGGGGGACCACTGAAGCTTTCTTT CASSYGGTTEAFF
TRBJ2-1 17 few TRBD2 TRBV4-1 TGCGCCAGCAGCCCTGACCCACGCGCGGGGGTTGCTAATGAGCAGTTCTTC CASSPDPRAGVANEQFF
TRBJ2-1 14 - - TRBV3-1 TGTGCCAGCAGCCAAGAGGAGGGCCCGAATGAGCAGTTCTTC CASSQEEGPNEQFF
TRBJ2-1 15 - - TRBV15 TGTGCCACCAGCATCTTTTCCAGCTCCTACAATGAGCAGTTCTTC CATSIFSSSYNEQFF
TRBJ2-3 15 - TRBD2 TRBV12-3/TRBV12-4 TGTGCCAGCAGTGGACTAGCGGAGAGCACAGATACGCAGTATTTT CASSGLAESTDTQYF
TRBJ1-4 12 - - TRBV10-3 TGTGCCATCAGTGGAGACGATGAAAAACAGTTTTTT CAISGDDEKQFF
TRBJ2-7 13 - - TRBV6-6 TGTGCCACCGGCCTAGGAGTTGGTGGCGAGCAGTACTTC CATGLGVGGEQYF
TRBJ2-7 15 few - TRBV7-9 TGTGCCAGCTCGACCGGGGGATCCCTCTCCTACGAGCAGTACTTC CASSTGGSLSYEQYF
TRBJ1-2 13 - - TRBV11-1 TGTGCCAGCAGCTTAGGGCGACAGTATGGCTACACCTTC CASSLGRQYGYTF
TRBJ1-5 16 few - TRBV15 TGTGCCACCAGCAGAGATACCCAGCAGGGAATCCAGCCCCAGCATTTT CATSRDTQQGIQPQHF
TRBJ1-2 14 many TRBD1 TRBV20-1 TGCAGTGCTAGAGATAGGGACAGGGCCTATGGCTACACCTTC CSARDRDRAYGYTF
TRBJ2-7 13 - - TRBV27 TGTGCCAGCAGTTTATGGAGTAAGGACGAGCAGTACTTC CASSLWSKDEQYF
TRBJ2-5 13 many - TRBV7-9 TGTGCCAGCAGCTTAGCAGTACAAGAGACCCAGTACTTC CASSLAVQETQYF
TRBJ2-3 13 - TRBD2 TRBV7-9 TGTGCCAGCAGCCGGGGGGTCACAGATACGCAGTATTTT CASSRGVTDTQYF
TRBJ2-3 16 - - TRBV9 TGTGCCAGCAGCTCCAATCGGCGGACCCCCACAGATACGCAGTATTTT CASSSNRRTPTDTQYF
TRBJ1-5 15 - - TRBV7-9 TGTGCCAGCAGCTTGGGGGAATATAGCAATCAGCCCCAGCATTTT CASSLGEYSNQPQHF
TRBJ2-1 14 - TRBD2 TRBV6-1 TGTGCCAGCAGCCGGGGGGAGCGCCTTGATGAGCAGTTCTTC CASSRGERLDEQFF
TRBJ2-1 14 - - TRBV7-2 TGTGCCAGCAGCTGGGACTCCCGATACAATGAGCAGTTCTTC CASSWDSRYNEQFF
TRBJ2-7 14 few TRBD2 TRBV27 TGTGCCAGCAGAGCGGGGGGGAATCCCTACGAGCAGTACTTC CASRAGGNPYEQYF
TRBJ2-5 14 - TRBD2 TRBV9 TGTGCCAGCAGCACCAGCGGGGCGGGGGAGACCCAGTACTTC CASSTSGAGETQYF
TRBJ2-7 13 few TRBD2 TRBV29-1 TGCAGCGTCCGACTAGCGGGAGTTAACGAGCAGTACTTC CSVRLAGVNEQYF
TRBJ1-2 11 few - TRBV6-2/TRBV6-3 TGTGCCAGCACGAGTAACTATGGCTACACCTTC CASTSNYGYTF
TRBJ2-1 15 - - TRBV9 TGTGCCAGCAGCGTAGGGATCGGGAGCTACAATGAGCAGTTCTTC CASSVGIGSYNEQFF
TRBJ1-2 15 - - TRBV9 TGTGCCAGCAGCGTAGCCAAGGGGGAGAACTATGGCTACACCTTC CASSVAKGENYGYTF
TRBJ2-7 18 - TRBD2 TRBV7-6 TGTGCCAGCAGCCCGATACTAGCGGGTAGAGAGATAACCTACGAGCAGTACTTC CASSPILAGREITYEQYF
TRBJ2-7 15 - - TRBV5-5 TGTGCCAGCAGCTTCGGGCAGGGCCGTTCCTACGAGCAGTACTTC CASSFGQGRSYEQYF
TRBJ2-7 16 - - TRBV27 TGTGCCAGCAGTTTAGTTGCAGGGTTATCGGCCTACGAGCAGTACTTC CASSLVAGLSAYEQYF
TRBJ2-7 13 - - TRBV5-1 TGCGCCAGCAGCTGGGCGATCTCCTACGAGCAGTACTTC CASSWAISYEQYF
TRBJ2-1 17 - - TRBV7-8 TGTGCCAGCAGCTTAGAGGGCGAACTCCTCTCCTACAATGAGCAGTTCTTC CASSLEGELLSYNEQFF
TRBJ1-1 15 - - TRBV7-9 TGTGCCAGCAGCTTAGAGTCAGGGCGGCTCACTGAAGCTTTCTTT CASSLESGRLTEAFF
TRBJ2-7 13 - - TRBV20-1 TGCAGTGCCAATTCTAGACTAGCCTACGAGCAGTACTTC CSANSRLAYEQYF
TRBJ1-1 15 few - TRBV11-3 TGTGCCAGCAGCGCTCCTGGGCTGACGAGCACTGAAGCTTTCTTT CASSAPGLTSTEAFF
TRBJ2-3 15 few - TRBV10-3 TGTGCCATCAGTGAGGCGAGGGGGGTGCGAGATACGCAGTATTTT CAISEARGVRDTQYF
TRBJ1-2 12 - - TRBV30 TGTGCCTGGAGTGACAGCTCCTGTGGCTACACTTTC CAWSDSSCGYTF